One T cell receptor (beta chain) is described in this entry. The sample comes from a study of control samples from healthy donors and cancer patients. V gave up 2 bases and J gave up 3 bases; unmatched junction bases: 7. The CDR3 runs 15 residues. The germline CDR1 and CDR2 sequences are GTSNPN and SVGIG (reference sequence). Clones were read by immunoSEQ multiplex PCR, and TCRdb kept only the in-frame ones, dropping some. The sample has more than 95,000 clones, approximately 90% seen once. The sequenced sample consisted of PBMCs. The chain recombines TRBV30 with TRBJ1-5, with 7 bases aligning to TRBD1. The receptor's source is a man in his sixties with lung cancer. CDR3 sequence: CAWSMTGRNNQPQHF. The CDR3 DNA is TGTGCCTGGAGTATGACAGGGAGGAACAATCAGCCCCAGCATTTT.